Listed below are T cell receptor beta chains from one sample, sequenced in a study of shared clonotypes between healthy human individuals. Some clones are missing from TCRdb's copy, which holds only in-frame ones; the method was immunoSEQ multiplex PCR. The sample yields over 2 million clones, about 90% seen once. Sequences were obtained from naive CD4+ T cells from PBMCs. These receptors came from a man between 18 and 35 years old in good health. Some clones in this sample may be carry-over from other donors' samples. The CDR3 runs from the conserved cysteine through the conserved F or W. The order of the fields is clone size, V gene, J gene, D gene, CDR3 DNA, CDR3 protein. A D gene is named only where the DNA matches it firmly. Clone size is given for some rows only: seen once, a few or many times, or a class if the clone is expanded.

clone_size: NA; v_call: TRBV1; j_call: TRBJ2-7; d_call: NA; cdr3_nt: TGCACCAGCAGCCAAGGGGGGGGCCCGAGGGTCGAGCAGTACTTC; cdr3_aa: CTSSQGGGPRVEQYF
clone_size: NA; v_call: TRBV6-1; j_call: TRBJ2-1; d_call: NA; cdr3_nt: TGTGCCAGCACCGTTGACAGATACAATGAGCAGTTCTTC; cdr3_aa: CASTVDRYNEQFF
clone_size: NA; v_call: TRBV7-9; j_call: TRBJ2-1; d_call: TRBD2; cdr3_nt: TGTGCCAGCAGCCCACCCCTAGCGGGAGGTAACAATGAGCAGTTCTTC; cdr3_aa: CASSPPLAGGNNEQFF
clone_size: few; v_call: TRBV2; j_call: TRBJ2-1; d_call: TRBD2; cdr3_nt: TGTGCCAGCAGAATACTAGCGGACCTGGGTGAGCAGTTCTTC; cdr3_aa: CASRILADLGEQFF
clone_size: NA; v_call: TRBV7-9; j_call: TRBJ1-5; d_call: TRBD1; cdr3_nt: TGTGCCAGCAGCTTAGGGACAGGGGGGACCAATCAGCCCCAGCATTTT; cdr3_aa: CASSLGTGGTNQPQHF
clone_size: NA; v_call: TRBV18; j_call: TRBJ2-2; d_call: TRBD1; cdr3_nt: TGTGCCAGCTCACCGCGACAGGGGAGCGGGGAGCTGTTTTTT; cdr3_aa: CASSPRQGSGELFF
clone_size: NA; v_call: TRBV30; j_call: TRBJ2-5; d_call: NA; cdr3_nt: TGTGCCTGGACCGGGACTCCCTGGAGGGAGCAGTACTTC; cdr3_aa: CAWTGTPWREQYF
clone_size: NA; v_call: TRBV7-2; j_call: TRBJ1-5; d_call: NA; cdr3_nt: TGTGCCAGCAGCTTAGTGGGGTCCCAGCCCCAGCATTTT; cdr3_aa: CASSLVGSQPQHF
clone_size: NA; v_call: TRBV15; j_call: TRBJ1-5; d_call: NA; cdr3_nt: TGTGCCACCAGCCCGGGTACCCGTCAGCCCCAGCATTTT; cdr3_aa: CATSPGTRQPQHF
clone_size: NA; v_call: TRBV28; j_call: TRBJ1-5; d_call: NA; cdr3_nt: TGTGCCAGCAGTTCCCCAGTAATCCAGCCCCAGCATTTT; cdr3_aa: CASSSPVIQPQHF
clone_size: NA; v_call: TRBV5-1; j_call: TRBJ1-2; d_call: NA; cdr3_nt: TGCGCCAGCAGCTTTCAAGAGGGGACCTATGGCTACACCTTC; cdr3_aa: CASSFQEGTYGYTF
clone_size: once; v_call: TRBV11-2; j_call: TRBJ2-2; d_call: TRBD1; cdr3_nt: TGTGCCAGCAGCACCGGGACAGCCACCGGGGAGCTGTTTTTT; cdr3_aa: CASSTGTATGELFF
clone_size: NA; v_call: TRBV6-1; j_call: TRBJ1-2; d_call: NA; cdr3_nt: TGTGCCAGCAGCTTGACAGGTACCAGCTATGGCTACACCTTC; cdr3_aa: CASSLTGTSYGYTF
clone_size: NA; v_call: TRBV28; j_call: TRBJ2-3; d_call: NA; cdr3_nt: TGTGCCAGCCAGCAGTCAGATACGCAGTATTTT; cdr3_aa: CASQQSDTQYF
clone_size: NA; v_call: TRBV18; j_call: TRBJ1-3; d_call: NA; cdr3_nt: TGTGCCAGCTCGCCCGTTTTGGAGTCTGGAAACACCATATATTTT; cdr3_aa: CASSPVLESGNTIYF
clone_size: NA; v_call: TRBV27; j_call: TRBJ2-3; d_call: NA; cdr3_nt: TGTGCCAGCAGTTTCCTCATGGGCACAGATACGCAGTATTTT; cdr3_aa: CASSFLMGTDTQYF
clone_size: NA; v_call: TRBV5-5; j_call: TRBJ2-7; d_call: TRBD2; cdr3_nt: TGTGCCAGCAGCTTGGCCGGGACTAGCGGGACCTACGAGCAGTACTTC; cdr3_aa: CASSLAGTSGTYEQYF
clone_size: NA; v_call: TRBV6-1; j_call: TRBJ2-4; d_call: TRBD1; cdr3_nt: TGTGCCAGCAGTGCGCACCCGAGGGGGCTGGACAAAAACATTCAGTACTTC; cdr3_aa: CASSAHPRGLDKNIQYF
clone_size: NA; v_call: TRBV5-4; j_call: TRBJ2-2; d_call: NA; cdr3_nt: TGTGCCAGCAGCTTGTCGGGCAGCTCGAACACCGGGGAGCTGTTTTTT; cdr3_aa: CASSLSGSSNTGELFF
clone_size: few; v_call: TRBV25-1; j_call: TRBJ1-1; d_call: TRBD1; cdr3_nt: TGTGCCAGCAGCCCCACCCGCGGGACAGGGAAGGTCAGCACTGAAGCTTTCTTT; cdr3_aa: CASSPTRGTGKVSTEAFF
clone_size: NA; v_call: TRBV5-5; j_call: TRBJ2-6; d_call: NA; cdr3_nt: TGTGCCAGCAGCTCACTTGCGGGGGCCAACGTCCTGACTTTC; cdr3_aa: CASSSLAGANVLTF
clone_size: NA; v_call: TRBV29-1; j_call: TRBJ1-2; d_call: NA; cdr3_nt: TGCAGCGTTGATCCGGGATATGGCTACACCTTC; cdr3_aa: CSVDPGYGYTF
clone_size: NA; v_call: TRBV2; j_call: TRBJ2-7; d_call: TRBD2; cdr3_nt: TGTGCCACCAGACTAGCGGGAGACTTTTCCTACGAGCAGTACTTC; cdr3_aa: CATRLAGDFSYEQYF
clone_size: NA; v_call: TRBV10-2; j_call: TRBJ2-7; d_call: NA; cdr3_nt: TGCGCCAGCAGTGACGGGCTTAGCGGAGGGTCCTACGAGCAGTACTTC; cdr3_aa: CASSDGLSGGSYEQYF
clone_size: NA; v_call: TRBV28; j_call: TRBJ2-1; d_call: TRBD2; cdr3_nt: TGTGCCAGCAGTCCGGTAGCGGGATTATCCTACAATGAGCAGTTCTTC; cdr3_aa: CASSPVAGLSYNEQFF
clone_size: NA; v_call: TRBV10-3; j_call: TRBJ2-5; d_call: NA; cdr3_nt: TGTGCCATCAGTGAAACGGAGACCCAGTACTTC; cdr3_aa: CAISETETQYF
clone_size: NA; v_call: TRBV5-1; j_call: TRBJ1-5; d_call: NA; cdr3_nt: TGCGCCAGCAGCTTGGAACGGGGGGGACAGCCCCAGCATTTT; cdr3_aa: CASSLERGGQPQHF
clone_size: once; v_call: TRBV28; j_call: TRBJ1-2; d_call: NA; cdr3_nt: TGTGCCAGCAGTTACTTAGACAGGTCTAACTATGGCTACACCTTC; cdr3_aa: CASSYLDRSNYGYTF
clone_size: NA; v_call: TRBV7-2; j_call: TRBJ1-3; d_call: NA; cdr3_nt: TGTGCCAGCAGCCCACGATCTGGAAACACCATATATTTT; cdr3_aa: CASSPRSGNTIYF
clone_size: once; v_call: TRBV6-5; j_call: TRBJ2-1; d_call: NA; cdr3_nt: TGTGCCAGCAGTTACTCGACAGGACTATCCTACAATGAGCAGTTCTTC; cdr3_aa: CASSYSTGLSYNEQFF
clone_size: NA; v_call: TRBV7-3; j_call: TRBJ2-2; d_call: TRBD2; cdr3_nt: TGTGCCAGCAGCCCCCGGGGGGGCGGGGAGCTGTTTTTT; cdr3_aa: CASSPRGGGELFF
clone_size: NA; v_call: TRBV11-2; j_call: TRBJ2-1; d_call: NA; cdr3_nt: TGTGCCAGCAGCCCGATAAGACATACCTCCGAGCAGTTCTTC; cdr3_aa: CASSPIRHTSEQFF
clone_size: NA; v_call: TRBV28; j_call: TRBJ2-2; d_call: TRBD1; cdr3_nt: TGTGCCAGCAGTCCGCCGGGACAGGGCGTAGTCACCGGGGAGCTGTTTTTT; cdr3_aa: CASSPPGQGVVTGELFF
clone_size: NA; v_call: TRBV28; j_call: TRBJ2-7; d_call: NA; cdr3_nt: TGTGCCAGCAGTTTCTATTCGGAGCAGTACTTC; cdr3_aa: CASSFYSEQYF
clone_size: few; v_call: TRBV4-1; j_call: TRBJ1-1; d_call: NA; cdr3_nt: TGCGCCAGCAGCCGCAGCGGGGCGTTTGAAGCTTTCTTT; cdr3_aa: CASSRSGAFEAFF
clone_size: few; v_call: TRBV7-2; j_call: TRBJ2-1; d_call: NA; cdr3_nt: TGTGCCAGCAGCTATTACAATGAGCAGTTCTTC; cdr3_aa: CASSYYNEQFF
clone_size: NA; v_call: TRBV7-3; j_call: TRBJ2-2; d_call: NA; cdr3_nt: TGTGCCAGCAGTTCAAACACCGGGGAGCTGTTTTTT; cdr3_aa: CASSSNTGELFF
clone_size: NA; v_call: TRBV12-5; j_call: TRBJ2-3; d_call: NA; cdr3_nt: TGTGCTAGTGCTCTGGAGGGGAACCTGGCGCAGTATTTT; cdr3_aa: CASALEGNLAQYF
clone_size: NA; v_call: TRBV5-4; j_call: TRBJ2-7; d_call: NA; cdr3_nt: TGTGCCAGCCGACCGGCGTCTGACTCCTACGAGCAGTACTTC; cdr3_aa: CASRPASDSYEQYF
clone_size: NA; v_call: TRBV29-1; j_call: TRBJ1-5; d_call: NA; cdr3_nt: TGCAGCGTTGAATCAGGCGGAAGCAATCAGCCCCAGCATTTT; cdr3_aa: CSVESGGSNQPQHF
clone_size: NA; v_call: TRBV7-2; j_call: TRBJ2-6; d_call: NA; cdr3_nt: TGTGCCAGCAGCTTATCCGACCCTGGGGCCAACGTCCTGACTTTC; cdr3_aa: CASSLSDPGANVLTF
clone_size: NA; v_call: TRBV28; j_call: TRBJ1-4; d_call: NA; cdr3_nt: TGTGCCAGCAGTTTTTTAGGGGCAGATAATGAAAAACTGTTTTTT; cdr3_aa: CASSFLGADNEKLFF
clone_size: NA; v_call: TRBV5-1; j_call: TRBJ2-2; d_call: NA; cdr3_nt: TGCGCCAGCAGCTTGGGGTCCTCTTGGAACACCGGGGAGCTGTTTTTT; cdr3_aa: CASSLGSSWNTGELFF
clone_size: NA; v_call: TRBV11-2; j_call: TRBJ1-6; d_call: TRBD1; cdr3_nt: TGTGCCAGCAGCTCCCTGGGACGGGACAGTAATTCACCCCTCCACTTT; cdr3_aa: CASSSLGRDSNSPLHF
clone_size: NA; v_call: TRBV28; j_call: TRBJ1-6; d_call: NA; cdr3_nt: TGTGCCAGCAGTTTAGTTAATTCACCCCTCCACTTT; cdr3_aa: CASSLVNSPLHF
clone_size: NA; v_call: TRBV28; j_call: TRBJ1-2; d_call: NA; cdr3_nt: TGTGCCAGCAGTTTACTCAGGGACGGCTACACCTTC; cdr3_aa: CASSLLRDGYTF
clone_size: NA; v_call: TRBV20-1; j_call: TRBJ1-2; d_call: NA; cdr3_nt: TGCAGTGCTAGAAGGGGCTATGGCTACACCTTC; cdr3_aa: CSARRGYGYTF
clone_size: NA; v_call: TRBV10-3; j_call: TRBJ2-1; d_call: NA; cdr3_nt: TGTGCCATCAGTGACAGGGGAGGCGATGAGCAGTTCTTC; cdr3_aa: CAISDRGGDEQFF